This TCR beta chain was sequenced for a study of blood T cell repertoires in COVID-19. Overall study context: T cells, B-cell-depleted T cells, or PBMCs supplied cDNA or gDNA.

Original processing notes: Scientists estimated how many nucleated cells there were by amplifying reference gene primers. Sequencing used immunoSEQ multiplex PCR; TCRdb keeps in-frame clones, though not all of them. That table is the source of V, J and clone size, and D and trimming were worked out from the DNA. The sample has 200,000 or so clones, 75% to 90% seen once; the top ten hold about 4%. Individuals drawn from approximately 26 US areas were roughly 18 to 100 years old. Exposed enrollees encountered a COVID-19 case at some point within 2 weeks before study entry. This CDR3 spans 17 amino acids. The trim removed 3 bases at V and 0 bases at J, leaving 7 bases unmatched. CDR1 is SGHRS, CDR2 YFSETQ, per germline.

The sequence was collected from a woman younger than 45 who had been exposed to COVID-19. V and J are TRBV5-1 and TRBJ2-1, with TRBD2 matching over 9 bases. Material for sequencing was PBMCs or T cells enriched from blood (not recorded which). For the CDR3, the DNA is TGCGCCAGCAGCTACGGACTAGCGCGTAGCTCCTACAATGAGCAGTTCTTC. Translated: CASSYGLARSSYNEQFF.